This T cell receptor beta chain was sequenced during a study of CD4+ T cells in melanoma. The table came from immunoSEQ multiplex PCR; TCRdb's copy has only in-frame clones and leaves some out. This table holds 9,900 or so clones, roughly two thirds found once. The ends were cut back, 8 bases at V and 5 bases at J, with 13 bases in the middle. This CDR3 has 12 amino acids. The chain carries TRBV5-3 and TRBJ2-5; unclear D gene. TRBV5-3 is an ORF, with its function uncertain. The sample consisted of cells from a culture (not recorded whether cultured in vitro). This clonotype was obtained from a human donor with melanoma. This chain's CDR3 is CASSTGMETQYF. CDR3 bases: TGTGCCAGCAGCACCGGAATGGAGACCCAGTACTTC.